Listed here are 6 T cell receptor beta chains from one sample, sequenced in a study of PD-1 blockade in classical Hodgkin lymphoma. Assay: immunoSEQ multiplex PCR; the TCRdb copy retains only in-frame clones and omits some. Of tens of thousands of clones in the sample, roughly 89% were seen once. All patients experienced relapse after autologous stem cell transplantation, and brentuximab vedotin exposure was variable. The source material was peripheral blood mononuclear cells (PBMCs), sampled at baseline. The receptors were sampled from a human donor with classical Hodgkin lymphoma.

This chain uses TRBV5-1 with TRBJ2-1; D not resolved. Trimming left V 0 bases short and J 7 bases short, with 8 bases between. Germline CDR1 is SGHRS and CDR2 is YFSETQ. The CDR3 contains 13 residues. CDR3 loop: CASSLGVGNEQFF. In nucleotides, the CDR3 is TGCGCCAGCAGCTTGGGGGTAGGAAATGAGCAGTTCTTC.

V usage is TRBV21-1 and J usage is TRBJ1-1. TRBV21-1 corresponds to a pseudogene. The CDR3 sequence is 15 residues long. CDR3 in amino acids: CASPPVGEANTEAFF. The DNA for the CDR3 is TGTGCCAGCCCTCCGGTCGGGGAGGCGAACACTGAAGCTTTCTTT.

The J gene is TRBJ1-5, the V gene TRBV30; 10 nucleotides agree with TRBD1. This CDR3 comprises 13 residues. CDR1 is GTSNPN, CDR2 SVGIG, per germline (reference sequence). Germline trimming cut 5 bases from V and 2 bases from J; bases unmatched to any gene: 0. The DNA for the CDR3 is TGTGCCTGGGGACAGGGGGGCAATCAGCCCCAGCATTTT. Protein sequence: CAWGQGGNQPQHF. Full variable domain (remainder filled in from reference TRBV30 and TRBJ1-5): SQTIHQWPATLVQPVGSPLSLECTVEGTSNPNLYWYRQAAGRGLQLLFYSVGIGQISSEVPQNLSASRPQDRQFILSSKKLLLSDSGFYLCAWGQGGNQPQHFGDGTRLSIL.

This chain links TRBV9 with TRBJ1-1, with a weak D call TRBD1 (5 bases). Germline V gene sequence: CDR1 SGDLS, CDR2 YYNGEE. V shed 0 bases and J shed 4 bases, with 10 bases lying between them. This CDR3 comprises 14 residues. Here the CDR3 reads CASSVDVGVTEAFF. As DNA, the CDR3 is TGTGCCAGCAGCGTAGACGTGGGGGTCACTGAAGCTTTCTTT.

The chain has TRBV7-2 and TRBJ2-7; TRBD2 might be the D (6 bases). Germline-derived CDR1 and CDR2 are SGHTA and FQGNSA. CDR3 length: 16 residues. Trimming cost V 2 bases and J 6 bases, with 20 bases left between them. The CDR3 DNA reads as TGTGCCAGCAGCTTAAACCATGGTCGGGAGTTTAGCGAGCAGTACTTC. It specifies CASSLNHGREFSEQYF.

V is TRBV20-1 and J is TRBJ1-1, with D hard to call. CDR1 is DFQATT, CDR2 SNEGSKA, per germline (reference sequence). The CDR3 runs 11 residues. The V end was cut by 3 bases, the J end by 6 bases, with 8 bases between. For the CDR3, the DNA is TGCAGTGCTAGTCCAGGACCTGAAGCTTTCTTT. Translation gives CSASPGPEAFF.